These T cell receptor beta chains were read from a single sample in a study of PD-1 blockade in classical Hodgkin lymphoma. Repertoires were generated with immunoSEQ multiplex PCR, while TCRdb's copy carries only in-frame clones and drops some. The table lists approximately 21,000 clones, 60% to 80% of them singletons. This specimen was peripheral blood mononuclear cells (PBMCs), taken before the fourth cycle of nivolumab. Source of these receptors: a human donor with classical Hodgkin lymphoma. Both conserved end residues are trimmed from each CDR3. Expanded clones are given a class, and other clones once, few, many or no size at all.

CDR3aa | abundance | j_gene | v_gene
ASSPRSDRGGEKLF | . | TRBJ1-4 | TRBV7-9
ASSRGYLYGYT | . | TRBJ1-2 | TRBV28
ASSLDSLTNTGELF | . | TRBJ2-2 | TRBV5-1
ASSRGQGATYNEQF | once | TRBJ2-1 | TRBV6-6
ASSWGQLIGSGELF | . | TRBJ2-2 | TRBV7-2
ASSYSRGLVGAF | . | TRBJ1-1 | TRBV6-6
ASKTGDRDTGELF | few | TRBJ2-2 | TRBV5-6
ASSQAQGGAGNYEQY | few | TRBJ2-7 | TRBV11-2
ASSDSSGANVLT | few | TRBJ2-6 | TRBV2
ASSLLGPRVGQETQY | . | TRBJ2-5 | TRBV4-2
AIRAGTGYYEQY | . | TRBJ2-7 | TRBV10-3
ASSLYQGGETQY | . | TRBJ2-5 | TRBV28
ASSTNYEAF | medium-sized | TRBJ1-1 | TRBV6-6
ASSIRTADGYT | . | TRBJ1-2 | TRBV7-9
ASSEGIGQPQH | . | TRBJ1-5 | TRBV2
ASSVTRMKAYPDYEQY | . | TRBJ2-7 | TRBV28
ASSSGLDYEQY | . | TRBJ2-7 | TRBV5-4
ASSYSRANTGELF | once | TRBJ2-2 | TRBV6-6
ASSEQGGRQPQH | . | TRBJ1-5 | TRBV2
ASSHGGSYGYT | . | TRBJ1-2 | TRBV7-2
ASSSPRGAGYT | . | TRBJ1-2 | TRBV9
ASSSTVNTEAF | few | TRBJ1-1 | TRBV7-3
ASSLGQVYNEKLF | . | TRBJ1-4 | TRBV7-8
ASSELRHNNSPLH | once | TRBJ1-6 | TRBV6-1
ASSPAHTPYEQY | . | TRBJ2-7 | TRBV4-3
ASSKGSGSGEQF | . | TRBJ2-1 | TRBV21-1
ASSESGGYNEQF | . | TRBJ2-1 | TRBV10-2
AIRLAGVGEQF | . | TRBJ2-1 | TRBV10-3
ASSNLNEQF | . | TRBJ2-1 | TRBV6-1
ASSLDFWGDQPQH | . | TRBJ1-5 | TRBV11-2
ASSPSPGQGRANVLT | . | TRBJ2-6 | TRBV18
ASSYPTVTGELF | . | TRBJ2-2 | TRBV7-8
ASTLGGGQETQY | . | TRBJ2-5 | TRBV9
ASSLQGVGEKLF | . | TRBJ1-4 | TRBV7-2
ASSPSGTGGPRASEQF | few | TRBJ2-1 | TRBV13
ASSAGLRPQAF | . | TRBJ2-1 | TRBV9
ASSPRVQANPVETQY | . | TRBJ2-5 | TRBV11-2
ASSEEGLWRATYEQY | once | TRBJ2-7 | TRBV2
ASSDTAGNYGYT | . | TRBJ1-2 | TRBV10-3
ASSRVWGFSTDTQY | . | TRBJ2-3 | TRBV11-2
ASSELVAVQPQH | few | TRBJ1-5 | TRBV6-1
ASSSGNTDTQY | few | TRBJ2-3 | TRBV7-6